This paragraph covers one T cell receptor (beta chain) sequence. The antigen is unknown. With 60 Vbeta and 13 Jbeta primers, the PCR was carried out. Sequencing was performed with immunoSEQ multiplex PCR; in TCRdb, only in-frame clones are kept and a portion is missing. The sample consists of around 91,000 clones, about 89% of them appearing once. This CDR3 contains 17 residues. J was trimmed by 5 bases and V by 0 bases; bases with no gene match: 10. Germline loops: CDR1 SGHRS, CDR2 YFSETQ. This specimen comes from a study of cytomegalovirus exposure and HLA in healthy donors. Study results and caveats: It has been reported that TCR beta sequences accurately predicted the HLA-A and HLA-B alleles of most subjects. For cytomegalovirus status, the classifier reportedly gave diagnoses with high specificity and sensitivity. About 87% or about 30% of the time was how often most TCR beta V segments were productive, according to an earlier analysis. A later analysis linked a missense variant in DCLRE1C to the trimming of TCR beta V and J genes.

The specimen sequenced was PBMCs. V and J are TRBV5-1 and TRBJ2-3, with TRBD2 identical over 9 bases. The TCR was taken from a man between 25 and 39 years old in good health and CMV-seropositive. CDR3 DNA sequence: TGCGCCAGCAGCTTGGACGGTAGCGGGAGAGAGGTAGATACGCAGTATTTT. It encodes CASSLDGSGREVDTQYF.